The clone carrying this T cell receptor beta chain was counted many times. No antigen is known for it. The CDR3 runs to 15 residues. With 0 bases removed from V and 1 base from J, the gap between germline ends came to 8 bases. Germline V gene sequence: CDR1 SGHRS, CDR2 YFSETQ. This specimen belongs to a study of T-cell reconstitution after alpha-beta-depleted transplantation in children. The library targeted TCRbeta and was prepared with unique molecular identifiers. Using its own MiXCR run on the PCR reads, TCRdb lists one record per CDR3 protein. The table lists around 700,000 distinct CDR3 sequences, around 14% of them singletons, with 0.65% to 0.9% in the top ten. Overall study findings and caveats: Roughly two months post-transplant, alpha-beta T cells reportedly originated from several hundred graft clones that had expanded. The authors attributed T-cell counts and diversity one year after transplant mostly to newly produced T cells. At day 60, the high TCRbeta diversity found in some patients originated from recipient T cells and thymic progenitors that had survived.

This TCR derives from a girl aged 2-10 years with congenital amegakaryocytic thrombocytopenia, due to receive a stem cell transplant. Sequenced material: PBMCs, taken before TCRalphabeta/CD19-depleted stem cell transplant. The chain combines TRBV5-1 with TRBJ2-1; D perhaps matches TRBD1 (5 bases). CDR3 DNA: TGCGCCAGCAGCTTGGTAGGGGAATCCTACAATGAGCAGTTCTTC. It yields the protein CASSLVGESYNEQFF. Complete variable domain (other parts from reference TRBV5-1 and TRBJ2-1): KAGVTQTPRYLIKTRGQQVTLSCSPISGHRSVSWYQQTPGQGLQFLFEYFSETQRNKGNFPGRFSGRQFSNSRSEMNVSTLELGDSALYLCASSLVGESYNEQFFGPGTRLTVL.